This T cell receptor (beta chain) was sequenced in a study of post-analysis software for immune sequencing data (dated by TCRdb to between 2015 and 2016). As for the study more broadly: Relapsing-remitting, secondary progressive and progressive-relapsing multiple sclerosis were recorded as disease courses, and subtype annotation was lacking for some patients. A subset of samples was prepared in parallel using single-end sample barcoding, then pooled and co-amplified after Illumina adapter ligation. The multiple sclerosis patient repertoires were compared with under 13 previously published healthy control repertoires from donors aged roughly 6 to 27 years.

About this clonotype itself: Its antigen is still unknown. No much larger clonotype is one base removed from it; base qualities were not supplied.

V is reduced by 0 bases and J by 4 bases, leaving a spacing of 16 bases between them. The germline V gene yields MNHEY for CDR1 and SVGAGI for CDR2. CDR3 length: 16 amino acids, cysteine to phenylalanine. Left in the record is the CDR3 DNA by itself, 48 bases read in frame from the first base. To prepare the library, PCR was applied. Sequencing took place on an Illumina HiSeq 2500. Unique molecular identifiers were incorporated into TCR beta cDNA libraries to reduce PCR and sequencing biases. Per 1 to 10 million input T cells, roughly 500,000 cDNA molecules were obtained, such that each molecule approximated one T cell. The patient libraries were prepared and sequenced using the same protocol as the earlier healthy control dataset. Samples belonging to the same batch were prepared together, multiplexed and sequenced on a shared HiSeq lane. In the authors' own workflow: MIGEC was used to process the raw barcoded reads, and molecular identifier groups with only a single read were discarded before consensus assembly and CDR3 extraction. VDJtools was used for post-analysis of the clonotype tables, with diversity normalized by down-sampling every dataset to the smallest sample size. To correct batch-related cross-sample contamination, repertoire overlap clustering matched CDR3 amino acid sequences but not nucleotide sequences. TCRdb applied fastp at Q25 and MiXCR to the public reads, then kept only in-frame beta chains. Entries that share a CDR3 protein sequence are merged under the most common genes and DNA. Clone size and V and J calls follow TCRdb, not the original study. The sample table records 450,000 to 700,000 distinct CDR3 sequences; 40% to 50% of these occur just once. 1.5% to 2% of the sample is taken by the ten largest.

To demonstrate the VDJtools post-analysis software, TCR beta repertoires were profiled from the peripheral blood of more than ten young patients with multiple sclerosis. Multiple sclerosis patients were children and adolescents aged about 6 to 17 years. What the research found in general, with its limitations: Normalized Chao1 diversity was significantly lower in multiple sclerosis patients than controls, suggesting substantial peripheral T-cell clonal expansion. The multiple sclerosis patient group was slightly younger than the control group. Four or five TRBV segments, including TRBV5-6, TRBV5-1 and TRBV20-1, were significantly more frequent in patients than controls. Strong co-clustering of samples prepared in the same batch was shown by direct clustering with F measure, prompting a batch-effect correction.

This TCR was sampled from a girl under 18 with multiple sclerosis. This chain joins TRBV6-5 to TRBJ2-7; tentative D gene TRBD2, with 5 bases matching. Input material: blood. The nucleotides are TGTGCCAGCAGTTACTCGTCGGCTAGCACGACGTACGAGCAGTACTTC. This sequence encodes CASSYSSASTTYEQYF.